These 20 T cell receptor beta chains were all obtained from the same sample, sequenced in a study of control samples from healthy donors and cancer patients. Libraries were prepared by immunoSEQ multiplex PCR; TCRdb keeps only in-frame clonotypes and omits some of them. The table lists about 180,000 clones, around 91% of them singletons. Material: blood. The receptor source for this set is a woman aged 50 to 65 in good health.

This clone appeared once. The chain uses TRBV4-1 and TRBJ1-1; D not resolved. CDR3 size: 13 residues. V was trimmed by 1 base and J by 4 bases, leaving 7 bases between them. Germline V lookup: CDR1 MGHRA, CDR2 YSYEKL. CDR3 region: CASSQVPGTEAFF. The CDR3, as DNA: TGCGCCAGCAGCCAAGTACCCGGCACTGAAGCTTTCTTT.

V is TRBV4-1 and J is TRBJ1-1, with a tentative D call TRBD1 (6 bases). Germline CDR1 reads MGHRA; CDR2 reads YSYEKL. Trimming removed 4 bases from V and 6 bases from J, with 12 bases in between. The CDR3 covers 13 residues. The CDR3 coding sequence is TGCGCCAGCAGCCCCCGGGGGCAGGCTGAAGCTTTCTTT. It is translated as CASSPRGQAEAFF.

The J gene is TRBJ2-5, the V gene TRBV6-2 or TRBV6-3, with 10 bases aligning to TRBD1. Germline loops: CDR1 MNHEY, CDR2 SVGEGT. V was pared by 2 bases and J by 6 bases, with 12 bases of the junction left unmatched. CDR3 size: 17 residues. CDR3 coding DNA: TGTGCCAGCAGTTACGGGATGGACAGGGGGATTAGCAAGACCCAGTACTTC. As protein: CASSYGMDRGISKTQYF.

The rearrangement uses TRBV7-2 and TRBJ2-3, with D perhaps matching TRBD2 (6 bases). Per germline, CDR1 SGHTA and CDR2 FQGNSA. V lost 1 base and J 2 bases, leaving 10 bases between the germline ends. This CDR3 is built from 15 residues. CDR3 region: CASSLEAGYTDTQYF. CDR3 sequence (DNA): TGTGCCAGCAGCTTAGAGGCGGGGTACACAGATACGCAGTATTTT.

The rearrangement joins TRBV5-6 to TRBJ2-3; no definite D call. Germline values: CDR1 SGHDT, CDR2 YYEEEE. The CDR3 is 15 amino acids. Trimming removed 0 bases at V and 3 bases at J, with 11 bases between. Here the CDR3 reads CASSLVLGSTDTQYF. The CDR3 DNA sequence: TGTGCCAGCAGCTTGGTTTTAGGATCTACAGATACGCAGTATTTT.

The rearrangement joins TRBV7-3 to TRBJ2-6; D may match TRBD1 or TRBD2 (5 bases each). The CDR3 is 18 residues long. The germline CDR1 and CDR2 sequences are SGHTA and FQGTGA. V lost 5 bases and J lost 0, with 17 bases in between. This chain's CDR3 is CASSANPGTLSGANVLTF. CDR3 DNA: TGTGCCAGCAGCGCTAACCCTGGGACCCTCTCTGGGGCCAACGTCCTGACTTTC.

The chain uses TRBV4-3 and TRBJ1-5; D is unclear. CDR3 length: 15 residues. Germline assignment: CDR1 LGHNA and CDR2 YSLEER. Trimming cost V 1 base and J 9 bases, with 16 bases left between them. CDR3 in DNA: TGCGCCAGCAGCCAAGGCGTCCTTGGCGAAGGGCCCCAGCATTTT. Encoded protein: CASSQGVLGEGPQHF.

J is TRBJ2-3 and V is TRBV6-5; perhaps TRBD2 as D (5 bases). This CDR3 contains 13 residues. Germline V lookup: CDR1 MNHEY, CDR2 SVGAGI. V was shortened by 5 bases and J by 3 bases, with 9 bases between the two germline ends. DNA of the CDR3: TGTGCCAGCAGTCTAGCCTGGACAGATACGCAGTATTTT. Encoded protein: CASSLAWTDTQYF.

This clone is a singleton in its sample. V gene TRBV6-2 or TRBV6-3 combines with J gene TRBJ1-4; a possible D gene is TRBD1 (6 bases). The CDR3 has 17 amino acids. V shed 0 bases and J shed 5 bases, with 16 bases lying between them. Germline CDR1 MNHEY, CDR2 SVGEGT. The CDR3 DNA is TGTGCCAGCAGTTACTCGAGACTCCCGACAGGCAATGAAAAACTGTTTTTT. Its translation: CASSYSRLPTGNEKLFF.

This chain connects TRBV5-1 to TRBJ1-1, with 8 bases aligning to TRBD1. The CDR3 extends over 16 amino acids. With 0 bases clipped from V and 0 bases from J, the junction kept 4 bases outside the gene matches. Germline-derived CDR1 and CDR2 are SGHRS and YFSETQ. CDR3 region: CASSLAATGVNTEAFF. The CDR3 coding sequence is TGCGCCAGCAGCTTGGCTGCGACAGGGGTGAACACTGAAGCTTTCTTT. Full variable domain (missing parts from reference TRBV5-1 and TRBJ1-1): KAGVTQTPRYLIKTRGQQVTLSCSPISGHRSVSWYQQTPGQGLQFLFEYFSETQRNKGNFPGRFSGRQFSNSRSEMNVSTLELGDSALYLCASSLAATGVNTEAFFGQGTRLTVV.

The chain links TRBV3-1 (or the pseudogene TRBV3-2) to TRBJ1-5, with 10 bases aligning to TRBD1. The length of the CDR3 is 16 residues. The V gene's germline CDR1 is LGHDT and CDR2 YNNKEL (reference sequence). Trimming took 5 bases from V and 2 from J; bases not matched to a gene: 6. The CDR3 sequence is CASSDYGTGGNQPQHF. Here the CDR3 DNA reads TGTGCCAGCAGCGACTACGGGACAGGGGGCAATCAGCCCCAGCATTTT.

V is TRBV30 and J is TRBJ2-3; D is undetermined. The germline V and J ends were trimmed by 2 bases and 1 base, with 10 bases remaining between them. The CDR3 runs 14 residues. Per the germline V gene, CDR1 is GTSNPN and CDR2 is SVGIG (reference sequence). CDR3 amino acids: CAWSNFGGTDTQYF. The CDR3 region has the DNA TGTGCCTGGAGTAATTTCGGCGGCACAGATACGCAGTATTTT.

CDR3 DNA sequence: TGTGCCAGCAGCCGAGGACAGAGCTACGAGCAGTACTTC. It yields the protein CASSRGQSYEQYF. This chain uses TRBV28 with TRBJ2-7; maybe TRBD1 (6 bases). Germline assignment: CDR1 MDHEN and CDR2 SYDVKM. The V end was cut by 6 bases, the J end by 3 bases, with 12 bases between. CDR3 length equals 13 residues.

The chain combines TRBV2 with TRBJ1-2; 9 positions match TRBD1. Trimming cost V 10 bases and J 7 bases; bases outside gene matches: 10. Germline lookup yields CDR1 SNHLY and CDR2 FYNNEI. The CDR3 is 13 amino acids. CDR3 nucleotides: TGTGCCACTTTCGGACAGGGGACCTTTGGCTACACCTTC. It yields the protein CATFGQGTFGYTF.

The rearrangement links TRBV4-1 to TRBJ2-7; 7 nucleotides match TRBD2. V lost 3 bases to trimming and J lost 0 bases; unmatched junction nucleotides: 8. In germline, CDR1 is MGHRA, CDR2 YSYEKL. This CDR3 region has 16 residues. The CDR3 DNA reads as TGCGCCAGCAGCCATTTAACGGGGGGACTCTCCTACGAGCAGTACTTC. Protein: CASSHLTGGLSYEQYF.

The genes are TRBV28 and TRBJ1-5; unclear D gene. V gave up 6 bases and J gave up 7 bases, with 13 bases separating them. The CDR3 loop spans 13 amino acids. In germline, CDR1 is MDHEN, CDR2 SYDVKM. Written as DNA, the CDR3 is TGTGCCAGCAGCGCGAGGGCGTCACAGCCCCAGCATTTT. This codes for CASSARASQPQHF. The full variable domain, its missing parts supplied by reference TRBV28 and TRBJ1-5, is DVKVTQSSRYLVKRTGEKVFLECVQDMDHENMFWYRQDPGLGLRLIYFSYDVKMKEKGDIPEGYSVSREKKERFSLILESASTNQTSMYLCASSARASQPQHFGDGTRLSIL.

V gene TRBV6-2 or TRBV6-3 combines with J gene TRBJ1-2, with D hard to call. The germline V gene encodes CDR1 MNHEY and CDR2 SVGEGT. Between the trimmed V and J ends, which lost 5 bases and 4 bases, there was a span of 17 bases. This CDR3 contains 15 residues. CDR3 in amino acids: CASSPQLVLIYGYTF. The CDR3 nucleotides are TGTGCCAGCAGTCCCCAGTTAGTCCTAATCTATGGCTACACCTTC.

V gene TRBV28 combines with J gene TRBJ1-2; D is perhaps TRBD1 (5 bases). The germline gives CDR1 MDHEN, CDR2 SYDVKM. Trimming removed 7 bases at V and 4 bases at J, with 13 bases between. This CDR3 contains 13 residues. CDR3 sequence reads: CASTGIIPYGYTF. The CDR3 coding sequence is TGTGCCAGCACAGGGATCATCCCCTATGGCTACACCTTC.

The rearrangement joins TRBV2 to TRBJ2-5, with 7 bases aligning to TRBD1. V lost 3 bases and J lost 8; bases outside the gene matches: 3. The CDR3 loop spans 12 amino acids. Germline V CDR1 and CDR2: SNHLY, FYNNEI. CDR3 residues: CASSEGQTTQYF. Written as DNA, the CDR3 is TGTGCCAGCAGTGAGGGACAGACAACCCAGTACTTC.

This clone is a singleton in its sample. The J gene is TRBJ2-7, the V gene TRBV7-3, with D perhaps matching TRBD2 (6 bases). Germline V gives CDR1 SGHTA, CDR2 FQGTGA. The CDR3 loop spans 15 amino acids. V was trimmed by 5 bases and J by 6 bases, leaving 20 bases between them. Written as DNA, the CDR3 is TGTGCCAGCAGCGGGACGGTGGGGCGGGGTGGCGAGCAGTACTTC. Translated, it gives CASSGTVGRGGEQYF. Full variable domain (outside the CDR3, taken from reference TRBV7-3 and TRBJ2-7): GAGVSQTPSNKVTEKGKYVELRCDPISGHTALYWYRQSLGQGPEFLIYFQGTGAADDSGLPNDRFFAVRPEGSVSTLKIQRTERGDSAVYLCASSGTVGRGGEQYFGPGTRLTVT.